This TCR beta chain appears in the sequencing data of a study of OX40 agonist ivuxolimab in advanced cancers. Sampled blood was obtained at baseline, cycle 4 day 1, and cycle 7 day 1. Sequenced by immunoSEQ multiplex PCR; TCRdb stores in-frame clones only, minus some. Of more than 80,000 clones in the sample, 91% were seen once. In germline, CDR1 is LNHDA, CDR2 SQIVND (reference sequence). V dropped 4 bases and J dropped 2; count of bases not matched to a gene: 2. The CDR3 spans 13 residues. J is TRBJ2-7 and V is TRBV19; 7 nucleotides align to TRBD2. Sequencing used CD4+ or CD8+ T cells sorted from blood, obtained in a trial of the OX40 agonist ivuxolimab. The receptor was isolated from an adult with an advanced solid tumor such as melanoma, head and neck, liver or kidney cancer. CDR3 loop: CASSTSGPYEQYF. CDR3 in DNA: TGTGCCAGTAGTACTAGCGGCCCCTACGAGCAGTACTTC.